This T cell receptor (beta chain) was sequenced during a study of blood T cell repertoires in COVID-19. Study background: There were acute and convalescent COVID-19 samples, and they came from the United States, Italy and Spain. From T cells, B-cell-depleted T cells, or PBMCs came the material, which was cDNA or gDNA.

In the authors' methods: Amplification from reference gene primers served as the basis for estimated nucleated cell counts. Data came from immunoSEQ multiplex PCR; TCRdb stores just in-frame clones and leaves some out. V and J calls and clone size come straight from that table; D and trimming were deduced from the DNA. This table holds roughly 460,000 clones, around 90% found once. Patients of the Seattle cohort, enrolled during active infection, were followed longitudinally. The CDR3 covers 15 residues. Germline lookup yields CDR1 MNHEY and CDR2 SMNVEV (reference sequence). On this clone: One end of the junction fails to match germline, which may point to a read error.

The clonotype originates from a man in his late teens or twenties with COVID-19, enrolled during active disease. This chain links TRBV27 with TRBJ2-3; TRBD2 matches 7 bases. The sample was peripheral blood. CDR3 sequence (DNA): TGTGCCAGCGGTTTATCGGGGGGTGGCACAGATACGCAGTATTTT. Protein: CASGLSGGGTDTQYF.